The present entry profiles one TCR beta chain with its context. Antigen: not known. Profiled with immunoSEQ multiplex PCR; TCRdb holds only in-frame clones, not every one. The table lists 30,000 to 35,000 clones, 89% of them singletons. The data derive from a study of chemoradiotherapy in HPV16-positive cancers. Study overall: Candidate HPV-specific T-cell clones and common TCR motifs came from functional assays in a couple of HPV16-positive patients. Study-wide points: Candidate HPV-specific clones and E7-related TCR motifs grew in tumor during treatment. The functional HPV-specific definition rests on just a couple of HPV16-positive patients.

Looked up from germline, CDR1 is MDHEN and CDR2 is SYDVKM. This CDR3 contains 17 residues. V dropped 5 bases and J dropped 4 bases, with 21 bases sitting between them. This specimen consisted of blood, obtained from a patient who underwent chemoradiotherapy. The V call is TRBV28, the J call TRBJ1-3, with D uncertain. This sequence originates from a human donor with HPV-associated anogenital cancer. This CDR3 is CASSPKGSVLGGNTIYF. The CDR3 bases are TGTGCCAGCAGTCCCAAAGGCAGCGTCCTGGGGGGAAACACCATATATTTT.